This is a list of T cell receptor beta chains from one sample in a study of blood T cell repertoires in COVID-19. Produced via immunoSEQ multiplex PCR; TCRdb's table is partial and in-frame only. The table records about 210,000 clones, just under 90% of them present only once. The specimen was peripheral blood. These receptors all stem from a man between 60 and 75 years old who had recovered from COVID-19. CDR3s include the opening cysteine and the closing phenylalanine or tryptophan. The D gene is left open where the match is weak. Rows may omit the clone size; those that give it use once, few, many or a size class.

TRBD2,.,TRBV28,TRBJ2-3,CASSGGVAGVADTQYF,TGTGCCAGCAGTGGAGGAGTAGCGGGAGTGGCAGATACGCAGTATTTT
TRBD1,.,TRBV4-3,TRBJ2-7,CASSQAWQGAYEQYF,TGCGCCAGCAGCCAAGCGTGGCAGGGGGCTTACGAGCAGTACTTC
.,.,TRBV11-2,TRBJ1-3,CASSIRGGNTIYF,TGTGCCAGCAGCATCCGGGGAGGAAACACCATATATTTT
TRBD1,.,TRBV5-1,TRBJ2-1,CASSSDRGRGNEQFF,TGCGCCAGCAGCTCGGACAGGGGTCGGGGGAATGAGCAGTTCTTC
.,.,TRBV6-5,TRBJ1-2,CASSGSSYGYTF,TGTGCCAGCTCAGGCAGCTCCTATGGCTACACCTTC
.,.,TRBV6-2/TRBV6-3,TRBJ1-5,CASSEVRVRQPQHF,TGTGCCAGCAGCGAGGTCCGGGTTCGGCAGCCCCAGCATTTT
TRBD2,.,TRBV7-3,TRBJ2-1,CASSPSSGTNNEQFF,TGTGCCAGCAGCCCCTCCTCCGGGACTAACAATGAGCAGTTCTTC
TRBD1,.,TRBV5-4,TRBJ2-5,CASSLPGTGRETQYF,TGTGCCAGCAGCCTACCCGGGACAGGGCGGGAGACCCAGTACTTC
TRBD1,once,TRBV28,TRBJ2-7,CASSLRDRGRLVYEQYF,TGTGCCAGCAGTTTAAGGGACAGGGGGCGTTTGGTGTACGAGCAGTACTTC
TRBD1,.,TRBV6-6,TRBJ1-6,CASSQFPGQGPFGNSPLHF,TGTGCCAGCAGTCAGTTCCCGGGACAGGGGCCTTTCGGTAATTCACCCCTCCACTTT
TRBD1,.,TRBV5-1,TRBJ2-5,CASSLGQGAPWQETQYF,TGCGCCAGCAGCTTAGGACAGGGGGCACCGTGGCAAGAGACCCAGTACTTC
.,.,TRBV29-1,TRBJ2-7,CSVGWAPYEQYF,TGCAGCGTTGGTTGGGCCCCATACGAGCAGTACTTC
TRBD1,.,TRBV10-1,TRBJ2-7,CASSETPVRDRGKQYF,TGCGCCAGCAGTGAGACCCCAGTCCGGGACAGGGGAAAGCAGTACTTC
.,.,TRBV6-5,TRBJ2-7,CASSYYRGTKTREQYF,TGTGCCAGCAGTTATTATAGGGGAACCAAAACCCGCGAGCAGTACTTC